This record looks at one TCR beta chain sequence and its context. This entry comes from a study of blood T cell repertoires in COVID-19. Across the study: From T cells, B-cell-depleted T cells, or PBMCs came the material, which was cDNA or gDNA.

TCRdb's copy holds only in-frame clones and misses some; the assay was immunoSEQ multiplex PCR. The table shows 250,000 to 400,000 clones, with almost 90% occurring only once. Seattle's enrolled individuals joined amid active infection and were then monitored longitudinally. This CDR3 is 12 amino acids long. V trimming: 7 bases; J trimming: 6 bases; junction bases outside the gene matches: 3. Looked up from germline, CDR1 is MDHEN and CDR2 is SYDVKM. Input material: peripheral blood. This TCR was sampled from a woman under 40 with COVID-19, enrolled during active disease. This chain connects TRBV28 to TRBJ2-4; 7 bases are a match to TRBD1. The CDR3 loop is CASTAGGNIQYF. In DNA, the CDR3 is TGTGCCAGCACCGCAGGGGGAAACATTCAGTACTTC.